The present TCR beta chain was sequenced within a study of T cell repertoires in cytomegalovirus infection. Study context: Public TCR beta signatures marked donors with CMV infection and the matching HLA. General study findings and limits: Using cumulative public TCR beta family frequency, the authors identified those who carried CMV together with the relevant HLA. The ex vivo response showed dominance by HLA-C-restricted CMV-specific TCR beta clonotypes.

V lost 4 bases and J lost 7; bases outside the gene matches: 6. This CDR3 has 15 amino acids. Germline CDR1 SGHTA, CDR2 FQGNSA. As to this clonotype: Its cognate antigen is unknown.

TCRdb called the reads again in MiXCR, with one record for every CDR3 protein. The table includes some 700,000 distinct CDR3 sequences, 35% to 45% detected once. This clonotype originated in a human donor in good health (CMV status not recorded). Some clones in this sample may be carry-over from other donors' samples. Sequencing used PBMCs. The chain links TRBV7-2 to TRBJ2-1; 11 nucleotides agree with TRBD2. CDR3 sequence: CASSSQLAGENEQFF. The CDR3 DNA follows: TGTGCCAGCAGCTCCCAACTAGCGGGGGAAAATGAGCAGTTCTTC.